These T cell receptor beta chains were read from a single sample in a study of blood T cell repertoires in COVID-19. Assay used: immunoSEQ multiplex PCR; TCRdb lists only in-frame clones, some missing. This table has 65,000 to 90,000 clones, approximately 79% appearing once. The specimen sequenced was peripheral blood. The receptors originated from a man between 65 and 79 years old with active or convalescent COVID-19. Each CDR3 is given with its conserved first and last residue. Clone size is not always given. Where it is, it says once, few, many or a class for expanded clones.

-	TRBV4-1	TRBJ2-7	CASSHPYHEQYF
once	TRBV7-3	TRBJ2-2	CASSLGGSHRGTGELFF
-	TRBV19	TRBJ2-7	CASSLGGLGKEQYF
-	TRBV9	TRBJ1-1	CASSSPRPYQGDMNTEAFF
once	TRBV2	TRBJ1-1	CASSDLAGDTEAFF
-	TRBV9	TRBJ1-2	CASSVKGRDYGYTF
few	TRBV27	TRBJ1-2	CASSLFGPGGGRYGYTF
-	TRBV7-3	TRBJ2-4	CASSPGTGEDIQYF
-	TRBV28	TRBJ1-1	CASSLAGWVPNTEAFF
-	TRBV27	TRBJ1-1	CASSSHNTEAFF
-	TRBV11-2	TRBJ2-3	CASSLSREWDTQYF
-	TRBV6-5	TRBJ2-5	CASLRGFQETQYF
-	TRBV28	TRBJ1-5	CASRVGQRNQPQHF
-	TRBV5-4	TRBJ1-1	CASSAGTHTEAFF
-	TRBV7-2	TRBJ1-1	CASSLRARDTEAFF
once	TRBV25-1	TRBJ1-3	CASSATYRGTGNTIYF
-	TRBV2	TRBJ1-2	CASRQGPRSYGYTF
-	TRBV10-3	TRBJ1-3	CAISDPQFSGNTIYF
-	TRBV5-1	TRBJ2-1	CASSLRLSGQRDLSYNEQFF
-	TRBV29-1	TRBJ2-3	CSLQRGTTDTQYF
-	TRBV5-4	TRBJ2-3	CASSQGLAGGRNTDTQYF
-	TRBV27	TRBJ1-2	CASRGLDYGYTF
-	TRBV29-1	TRBJ1-5	CSVAERPNQPQHF
-	TRBV4-1	TRBJ2-3	CASSQYTRGTSGLGDTQYF
-	TRBV6-1	TRBJ1-2	CASSEAQGAWGYTF
-	TRBV4-1	TRBJ2-7	CASSRHSRASGGALPYEQYF
-	TRBV6-5	TRBJ1-2	CASLGQWSYGYTF
few	TRBV12-3/TRBV12-4	TRBJ1-1	CASSLAADTEAFF
-	TRBV6-1	TRBJ2-4	CASSEEMVAGAGAKNIQYF
-	TRBV30	TRBJ1-6	CAWSANLPTNNSPLHF
-	TRBV30	TRBJ1-5	CAWSLSSWYQPQHF
-	TRBV29-1	TRBJ2-3	CSAAHFQTDTQYF
-	TRBV18	TRBJ2-3	CASSPSLAGMDTQYF
-	TRBV6-5	TRBJ2-7	CASRTWGAYEQYF
-	TRBV6-2/TRBV6-3	TRBJ2-3	CASSSVPGDTQYF
-	TRBV4-1	TRBJ1-1	CASSQDSGVNAFF
-	TRBV28	TRBJ2-2	CASADSESGELFF
-	TRBV11-2	TRBJ1-5	CASSPAGGLDQPQHF
once	TRBV2	TRBJ2-7	CASSDAFGTGGYEQYF
once	TRBV4-1	TRBJ1-5	CASSQDLGGQPQHF
-	TRBV28	TRBJ1-5	CASSPGTGSRQPQHF
-	TRBV29-1	TRBJ1-1	CSVPLRGPMNTEAFF
few	TRBV11-3	TRBJ1-3	CASSSRSGNTIYF
few	TRBV5-1	TRBJ2-5	CASSLPLVAGGEETQYF
-	TRBV11-2	TRBJ1-2	CASSLKEGANYGYTF
-	TRBV18	TRBJ1-6	CASSATGEDSPLHF
-	TRBV6-5	TRBJ2-1	CASSSSGSSYNEQFF
-	TRBV6-5	TRBJ2-2	CASSQGVQGGELFF
-	TRBV2	TRBJ2-3	CASLAGGRGTQYF
-	TRBV25-1	TRBJ1-2	CASSEQQAEPYTF
once	TRBV4-1	TRBJ2-7	CASSPGGGLQREQYF
few	TRBV19	TRBJ2-2	CASSIFTGAYTGELFF
-	TRBV19	TRBJ1-1	CASRPGTDYNGGAFF
-	TRBV11-2	TRBJ2-5	CASSSQIKETQYF